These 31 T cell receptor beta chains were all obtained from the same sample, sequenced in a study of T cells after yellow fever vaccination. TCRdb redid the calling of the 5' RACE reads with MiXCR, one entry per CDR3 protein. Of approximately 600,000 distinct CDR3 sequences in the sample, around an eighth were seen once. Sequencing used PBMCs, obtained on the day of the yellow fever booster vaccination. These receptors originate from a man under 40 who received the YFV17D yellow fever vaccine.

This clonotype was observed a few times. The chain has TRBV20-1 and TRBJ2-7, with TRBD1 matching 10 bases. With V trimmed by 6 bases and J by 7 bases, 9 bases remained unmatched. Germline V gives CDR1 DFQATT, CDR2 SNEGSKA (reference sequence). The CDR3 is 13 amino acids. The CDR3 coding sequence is TGCAGTGCCCCGACAGGGGGCTGGGGGGAGCAGTACTTC. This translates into CSAPTGGWGEQYF.

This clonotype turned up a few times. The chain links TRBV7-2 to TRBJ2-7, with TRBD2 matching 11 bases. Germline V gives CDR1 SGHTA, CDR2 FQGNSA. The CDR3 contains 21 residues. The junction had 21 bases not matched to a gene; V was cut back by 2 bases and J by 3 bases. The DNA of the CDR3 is TGTGCCAGCAGCTTATTTTTGTCGGGGTCCCCGGGACTAGCGGAAATCTACGAGCAGTACTTC. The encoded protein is CASSLFLSGSPGLAEIYEQYF.

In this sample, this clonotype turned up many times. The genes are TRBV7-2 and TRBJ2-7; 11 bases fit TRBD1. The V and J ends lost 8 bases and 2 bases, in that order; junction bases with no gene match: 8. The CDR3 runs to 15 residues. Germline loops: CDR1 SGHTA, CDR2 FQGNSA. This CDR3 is CASGKPGQGAYEQYF. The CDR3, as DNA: TGTGCCAGCGGCAAACCGGGACAGGGGGCCTACGAGCAGTACTTC.

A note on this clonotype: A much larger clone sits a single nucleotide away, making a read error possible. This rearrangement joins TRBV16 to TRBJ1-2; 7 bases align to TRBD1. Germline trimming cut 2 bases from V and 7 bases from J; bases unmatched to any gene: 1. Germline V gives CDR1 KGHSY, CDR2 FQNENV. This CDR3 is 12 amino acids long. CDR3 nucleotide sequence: TGTGCCAGCAGCCAAGACAGGGTTGGCTACACCTTC. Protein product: CASSQDRVGYTF.

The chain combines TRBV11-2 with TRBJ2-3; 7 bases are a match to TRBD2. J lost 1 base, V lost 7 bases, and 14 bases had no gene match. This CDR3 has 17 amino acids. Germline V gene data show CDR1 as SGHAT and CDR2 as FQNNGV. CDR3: CASTPGIGRAGTDTQYF. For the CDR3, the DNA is TGTGCCAGCACCCCAGGGATTGGGAGGGCCGGCACAGATACGCAGTATTTT.

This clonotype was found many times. The CDR3 region has the DNA TGTGCCAGCAGTTCAGAACTCAGCGGACCTAGCACAGATACGCAGTATTTT. Translating it yields CASSSELSGPSTDTQYF. The chain employs TRBV12-3 or TRBV12-4 and TRBJ2-3, with a possible D match to TRBD2 (5 bases). V gave up 4 bases and J gave up 0 bases, with 17 bases separating them. This CDR3 has 17 residues.

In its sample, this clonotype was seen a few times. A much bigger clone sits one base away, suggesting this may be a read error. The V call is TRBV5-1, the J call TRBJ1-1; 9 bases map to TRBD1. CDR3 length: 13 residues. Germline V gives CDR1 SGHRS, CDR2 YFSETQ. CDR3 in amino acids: CDSSKGQGDRAFF. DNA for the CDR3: TGCGACAGCAGCAAGGGACAGGGAGATCGAGCTTTCTTT.

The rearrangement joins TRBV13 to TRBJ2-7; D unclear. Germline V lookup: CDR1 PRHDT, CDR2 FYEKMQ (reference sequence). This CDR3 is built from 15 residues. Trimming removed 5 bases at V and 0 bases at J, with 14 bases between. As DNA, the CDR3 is TGTGCCAGCAGCCGCGGCGGCAGCCCCTCCTACGAGCAGTACTTC. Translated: CASSRGGSPSYEQYF.

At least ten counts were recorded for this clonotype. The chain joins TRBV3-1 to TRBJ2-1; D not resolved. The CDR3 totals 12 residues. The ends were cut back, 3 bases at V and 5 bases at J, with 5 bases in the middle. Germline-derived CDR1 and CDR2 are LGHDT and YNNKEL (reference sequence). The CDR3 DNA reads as TGTGCCAGCAGCCATAACGACAATGAGCAGTTCTTC. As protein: CASSHNDNEQFF.

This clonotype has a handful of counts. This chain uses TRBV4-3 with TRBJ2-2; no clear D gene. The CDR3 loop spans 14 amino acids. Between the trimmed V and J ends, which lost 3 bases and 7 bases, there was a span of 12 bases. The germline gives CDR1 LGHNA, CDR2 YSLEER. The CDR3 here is CASSQLVTGGELFF. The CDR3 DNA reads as TGCGCCAGCAGCCAGCTGGTCACTGGCGGGGAGCTGTTTTTT.

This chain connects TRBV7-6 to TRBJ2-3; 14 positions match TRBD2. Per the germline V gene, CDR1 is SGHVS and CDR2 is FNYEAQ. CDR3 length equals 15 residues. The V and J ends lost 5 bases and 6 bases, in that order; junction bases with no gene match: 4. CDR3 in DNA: TGTGCCAGCAGCCTGACTAGCGGGAGGGACGATACGCAGTATTTT. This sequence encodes CASSLTSGRDDTQYF.

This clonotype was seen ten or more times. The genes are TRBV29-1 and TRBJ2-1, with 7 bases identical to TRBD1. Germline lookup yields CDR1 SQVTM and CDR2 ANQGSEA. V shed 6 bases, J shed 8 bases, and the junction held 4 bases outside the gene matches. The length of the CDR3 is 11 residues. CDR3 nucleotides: TGCAGCGTGGGACAGTGGGATGAGCAGTTCTTC. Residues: CSVGQWDEQFF.

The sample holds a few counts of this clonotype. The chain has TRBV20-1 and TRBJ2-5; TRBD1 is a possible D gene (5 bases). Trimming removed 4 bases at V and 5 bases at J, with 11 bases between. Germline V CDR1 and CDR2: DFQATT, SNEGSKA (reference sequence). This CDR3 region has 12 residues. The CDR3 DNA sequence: TGCAGTGCTATTAGGGGATTCGAGACCCAGTACTTC. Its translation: CSAIRGFETQYF.

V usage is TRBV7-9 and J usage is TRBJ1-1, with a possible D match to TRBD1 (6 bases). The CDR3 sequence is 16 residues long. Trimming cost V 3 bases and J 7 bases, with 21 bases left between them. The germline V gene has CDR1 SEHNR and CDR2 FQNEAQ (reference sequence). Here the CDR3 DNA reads TGTGCCAGCAGCTTGATAGGAGGGAACAGGGAGGGTGAAGCTTTCTTT. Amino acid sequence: CASSLIGGNREGEAFF. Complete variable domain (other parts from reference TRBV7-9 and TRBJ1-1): DTGVSQNPRHKITKRGQNVTFRCDPISEHNRLYWYRQTLGQGPEFLTYFQNEAQLEKSRLLSDRFSAERPKGSFSTLEIQRTEQGDSAMYLCASSLIGGNREGEAFFGQGTRLTVV.

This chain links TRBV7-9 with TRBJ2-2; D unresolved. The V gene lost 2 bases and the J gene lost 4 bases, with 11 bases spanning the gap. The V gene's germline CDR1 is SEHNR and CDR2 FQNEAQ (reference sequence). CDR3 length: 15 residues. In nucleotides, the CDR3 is TGTGCCAGCAGCTTAAGGCAGCAAGGCACCGGGGAGCTGTTTTTT. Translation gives CASSLRQQGTGELFF.

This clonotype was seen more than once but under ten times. The CDR3 DNA follows: TGCAGTGCTAGACCCACCCGAGGGGGTCAGGAGACCCAGTACTTC. It yields the protein CSARPTRGGQETQYF. The gene calls are TRBV20-1 and TRBJ2-5; TRBD1 is a possible D gene (6 bases). The CDR3 contains 15 residues. V lost 2 bases to trimming and J lost 5 bases, with 18 bases between them. Germline V CDR1 and CDR2: DFQATT, SNEGSKA (reference sequence).

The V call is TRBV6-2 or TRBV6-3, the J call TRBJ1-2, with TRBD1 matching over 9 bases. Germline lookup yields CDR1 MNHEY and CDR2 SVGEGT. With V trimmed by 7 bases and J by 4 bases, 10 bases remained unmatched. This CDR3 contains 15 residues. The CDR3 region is CASIQRGQGGYGYTF. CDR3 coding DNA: TGTGCCAGCATTCAGCGGGGACAGGGCGGCTATGGCTACACCTTC.

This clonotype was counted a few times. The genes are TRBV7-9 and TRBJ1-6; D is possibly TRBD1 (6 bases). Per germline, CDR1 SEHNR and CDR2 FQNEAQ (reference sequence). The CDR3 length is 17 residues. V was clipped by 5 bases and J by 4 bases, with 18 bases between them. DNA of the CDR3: TGTGCCAGCAGCACCGGGACATATCAGACATATAATTCACCCCTCCACTTT. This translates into CASSTGTYQTYNSPLHF.

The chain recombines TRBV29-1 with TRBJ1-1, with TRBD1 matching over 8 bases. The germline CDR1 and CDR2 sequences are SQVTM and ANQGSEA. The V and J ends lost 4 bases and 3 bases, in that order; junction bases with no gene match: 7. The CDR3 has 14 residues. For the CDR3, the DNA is TGCAGCGTTGCACCAGGACAGGGCGACACTGAAGCTTTCTTT. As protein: CSVAPGQGDTEAFF.

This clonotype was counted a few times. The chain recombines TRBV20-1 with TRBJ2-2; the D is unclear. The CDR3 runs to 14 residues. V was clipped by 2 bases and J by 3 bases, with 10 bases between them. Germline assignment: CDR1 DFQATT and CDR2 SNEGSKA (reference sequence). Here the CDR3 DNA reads TGCAGTGCTAGATGGTCCGCGGACACCGGGGAGCTGTTTTTT. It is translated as CSARWSADTGELFF.

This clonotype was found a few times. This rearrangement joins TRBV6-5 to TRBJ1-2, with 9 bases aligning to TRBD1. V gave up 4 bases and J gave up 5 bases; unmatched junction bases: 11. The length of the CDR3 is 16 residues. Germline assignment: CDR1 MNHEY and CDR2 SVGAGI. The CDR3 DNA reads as TGTGCCAGCAGTTCTCCCCGGGACAGGGCAGTATATGGCTACACCTTC. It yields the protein CASSSPRDRAVYGYTF.

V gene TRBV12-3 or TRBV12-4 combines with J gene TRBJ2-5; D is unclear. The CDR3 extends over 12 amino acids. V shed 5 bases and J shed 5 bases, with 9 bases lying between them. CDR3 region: CASSPARETQYF. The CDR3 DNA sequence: TGTGCCAGCAGTCCAGCCCGGGAGACCCAGTACTTC.

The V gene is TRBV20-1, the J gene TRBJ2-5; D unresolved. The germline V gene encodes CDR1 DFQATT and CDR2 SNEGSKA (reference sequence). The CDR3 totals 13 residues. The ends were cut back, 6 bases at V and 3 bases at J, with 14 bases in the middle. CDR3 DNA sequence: TGCAGTGCAGCTGCGCAACAGAAAGAGACCCAGTACTTC. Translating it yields CSAAAQQKETQYF.

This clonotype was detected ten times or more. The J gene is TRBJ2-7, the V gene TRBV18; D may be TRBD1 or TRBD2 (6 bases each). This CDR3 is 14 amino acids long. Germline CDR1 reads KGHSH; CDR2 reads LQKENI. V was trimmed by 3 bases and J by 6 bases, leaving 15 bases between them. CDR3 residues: CASSPGGGRIEQYF. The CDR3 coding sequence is TGTGCCAGCTCACCCGGAGGGGGTCGCATCGAGCAGTACTTC.

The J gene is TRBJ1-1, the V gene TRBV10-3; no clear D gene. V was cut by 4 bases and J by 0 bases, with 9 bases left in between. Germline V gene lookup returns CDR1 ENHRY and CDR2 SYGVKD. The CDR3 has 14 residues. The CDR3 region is CAISGHPLNTEAFF. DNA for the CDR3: TGTGCCATCAGTGGACACCCTTTGAACACTGAAGCTTTCTTT.

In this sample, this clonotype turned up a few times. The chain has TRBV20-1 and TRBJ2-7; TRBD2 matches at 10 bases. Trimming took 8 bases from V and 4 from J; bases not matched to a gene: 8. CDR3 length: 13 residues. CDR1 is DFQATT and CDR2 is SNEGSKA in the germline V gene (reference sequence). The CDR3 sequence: CSLPPSGSYEQYF. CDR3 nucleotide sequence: TGCAGTTTGCCTCCTAGCGGGAGTTACGAGCAGTACTTC.

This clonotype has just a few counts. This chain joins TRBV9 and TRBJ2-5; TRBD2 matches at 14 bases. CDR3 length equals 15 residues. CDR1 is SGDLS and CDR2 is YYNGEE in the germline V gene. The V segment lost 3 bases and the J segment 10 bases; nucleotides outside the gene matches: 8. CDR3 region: CASSGPGLAGDVQYF. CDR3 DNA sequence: TGTGCCAGCAGCGGGCCGGGACTAGCGGGAGATGTCCAGTACTTC.

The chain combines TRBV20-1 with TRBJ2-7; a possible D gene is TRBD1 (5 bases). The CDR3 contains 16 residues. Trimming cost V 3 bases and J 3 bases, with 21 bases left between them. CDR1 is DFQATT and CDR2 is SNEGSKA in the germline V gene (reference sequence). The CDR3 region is CSASWGGRQIDYEQYF. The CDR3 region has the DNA TGCAGTGCTAGTTGGGGTGGCAGACAGATAGACTACGAGCAGTACTTC.

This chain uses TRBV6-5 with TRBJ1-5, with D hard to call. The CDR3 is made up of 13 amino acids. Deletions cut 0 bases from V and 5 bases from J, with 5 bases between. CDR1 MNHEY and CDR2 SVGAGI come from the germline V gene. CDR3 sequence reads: CASSYSIHQPQHF. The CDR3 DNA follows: TGTGCCAGCAGTTACTCGATCCATCAGCCCCAGCATTTT.

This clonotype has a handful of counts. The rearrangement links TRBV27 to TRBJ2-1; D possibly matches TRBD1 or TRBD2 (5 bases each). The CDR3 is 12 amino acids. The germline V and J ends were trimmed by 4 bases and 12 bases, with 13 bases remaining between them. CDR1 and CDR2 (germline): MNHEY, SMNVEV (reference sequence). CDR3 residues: CASSSTGTVQFF. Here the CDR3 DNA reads TGTGCCAGCAGTTCGACCGGGACGGTGCAGTTCTTC.

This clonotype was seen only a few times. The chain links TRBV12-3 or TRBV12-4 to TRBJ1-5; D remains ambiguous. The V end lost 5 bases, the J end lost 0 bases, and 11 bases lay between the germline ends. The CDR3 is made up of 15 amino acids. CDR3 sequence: CASSVGVRSNQPQHF. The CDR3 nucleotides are TGTGCCAGCAGTGTTGGGGTGCGTAGCAATCAGCCCCAGCATTTT.